This T cell receptor beta chain was observed in a study of blood T cell repertoires in COVID-19. In the study overall: Collection of acute and convalescent COVID-19 samples took place in the United States, Italy and Spain. Sources were T cells, B-cell-depleted T cells, or PBMCs; the material itself was cDNA or gDNA.

Under the authors' procedure: Estimates of nucleated cell counts were drawn from the amplification of reference gene primers. Clones were read by immunoSEQ multiplex PCR, and TCRdb kept only the in-frame ones, dropping some. D and trimming were read from the DNA, whereas the V and J calls and clone size are those reported in that table. The sample gives 11,000 to 15,000 clones, roughly 87% of which show up once; around 5.4% is in the top ten. Germline lookup yields CDR1 MNHEY and CDR2 SMNVEV (reference sequence). Trimming shortened V by 4 bases and J by 2 bases, and 9 bases separated the two germline ends. CDR3 length: 13 residues.

The sample comprised peripheral blood. The chain combines TRBV27 with TRBJ2-7; a weak D match, TRBD1 (6 bases). The sequence derives from a human donor in a cohort sampled during active COVID-19. The CDR3 bases are TGTGCCAGCAGTTGGGCAGGGGCCTACGAGCAGTACTTC. It is translated as CASSWAGAYEQYF.